Below are 32 T cell receptor beta chains sequenced from a single sample in a study of CD8 T cells in Susac syndrome. An amount of RNA that ranged from roughly 0.45 to 1 ug was reverse transcribed with random hexamers. Using its own MiXCR run on the immunoSEQ multiplex PCR reads, TCRdb lists one record per CDR3 protein. Of 100,000 to 110,000 distinct CDR3 sequences in the sample, approximately 95% were seen once. Input material: CD8+ T cells from PBMCs. These receptor sequences come from a human donor with Susac syndrome.

The rearrangement uses TRBV11-2 and TRBJ2-7; D is possibly TRBD2 (5 bases). Trimming took 5 bases from V and 2 from J, leaving 10 bases between them. Germline V CDR1 and CDR2: SGHAT, FQNNGV. The CDR3 consists of 13 residues. The CDR3 coding sequence is TGTGCCAGCAGCCCGAGGGTGGCCTACGAGCAGTACTTC. It specifies CASSPRVAYEQYF. The variable domain in full, with the rest retrieved from reference TRBV11-2 and TRBJ2-7, is EAGVAQSPRYKIIEKRQSVAFWCNPISGHATLYWYQQILGQGPKLLIQFQNNGVVDDSQLPKDRFSAERLKGVDSTLKIQPAKLEDSAVYLCASSPRVAYEQYFGPGTRLTVT.

The chain joins TRBV6-5 to TRBJ2-7; a possible D gene is TRBD1 (7 bases). V gave up 4 bases and J gave up 4 bases, with 17 bases separating them. The germline CDR1 and CDR2 sequences are MNHEY and SVGAGI. The CDR3 has 15 residues. The CDR3 loop is CASSSLRDSSYEQYF. DNA of the CDR3: TGTGCCAGCAGTTCGTTGCGGGACAGTTCGTACGAGCAGTACTTC.

This clonotype was seen just once. The chain joins TRBV5-1 to TRBJ2-1; no firm D call. Germline-derived CDR1 and CDR2 are SGHRS and YFSETQ. This CDR3 spans 14 amino acids. Deletions cut 2 bases from V and 2 bases from J, with 8 bases between. The CDR3 reads CASSFELAYNEQFF. The CDR3 DNA is TGCGCCAGCAGCTTCGAACTGGCCTACAATGAGCAGTTCTTC.

The CDR3 DNA follows: TGTGCCAGCAGTTCTGCGGGGCAGAACTACAATGAGCAGTTCTTC. It translates to CASSSAGQNYNEQFF. The rearrangement uses TRBV12-3 or TRBV12-4 and TRBJ2-1, with a possible D match to TRBD2 (6 bases). CDR3 length: 15 amino acids. V lost 4 bases to trimming and J lost 3 bases, with 13 bases between them.

There are a few counts of this clonotype. This chain uses TRBV13 with TRBJ1-2; D call uncertain. CDR1 is PRHDT and CDR2 is FYEKMQ in the germline V gene (reference sequence). The CDR3 sequence is 13 residues long. V lost 2 bases to trimming and J lost 0 bases, with 4 bases between them. CDR3 amino acids: CASSLTANYGYTF. CDR3 bases: TGTGCCAGCAGCTTAACAGCTAACTATGGCTACACCTTC.

The V and J genes are TRBV20-1 and TRBJ1-5; D gene uncertain. Trimming removed 4 bases from V and 6 bases from J, with 13 bases in between. The CDR3 is 13 amino acids. CDR1 DFQATT and CDR2 SNEGSKA come from the germline V gene (reference sequence). The CDR3: CSANDGEGQPQHF. The CDR3 DNA follows: TGCAGTGCTAATGACGGGGAGGGTCAGCCCCAGCATTTT.

The chain recombines TRBV4-2 with TRBJ2-3, with D perhaps TRBD1 (6 bases). V lost 0 bases, J lost 4 bases, and 14 bases lay in between. CDR1 and CDR2 from the germline V gene are LGHNA and YNFKEQ. This CDR3 has 16 amino acids. In DNA, the CDR3 is TGTGCCAGCAGCCAAGACGCAGGGCAGGGGCCAGATACGCAGTATTTT. Translated: CASSQDAGQGPDTQYF.

This clonotype turned up a few times. The V and J genes are TRBV20-1 and TRBJ2-5, with 7 positions matching TRBD1. Germline values: CDR1 DFQATT, CDR2 SNEGSKA (reference sequence). The V segment lost 4 bases and the J segment 2 bases; nucleotides outside the gene matches: 1. The CDR3 spans 12 residues. In DNA form, the CDR3 reads TGCAGTGCTACGGGACAGCAAGAGACCCAGTACTTC. Amino acids: CSATGQQETQYF.

The rearrangement joins TRBV11-2 to TRBJ2-5; no clear D. The CDR3 is 14 residues long. V was trimmed by 5 bases and J by 0 bases, leaving 10 bases between them. Germline V gene data show CDR1 as SGHAT and CDR2 as FQNNGV. The CDR3 here is CASSPIGYQETQYF. The CDR3, as DNA: TGTGCCAGCAGCCCTATCGGGTACCAAGAGACCCAGTACTTC.

The rearrangement links TRBV27 to TRBJ2-7; a weak D match, TRBD1 (6 bases). CDR1 and CDR2 (germline): MNHEY, SMNVEV (reference sequence). This CDR3 has 19 residues. Deletions cut 2 bases from V and 0 bases from J, with 23 bases between. The chain's CDR3 is CASSLVAPGTTLLSYEQYF. Written as DNA, the CDR3 is TGTGCCAGCAGTTTAGTGGCACCCGGGACAACCCTCCTCTCCTACGAGCAGTACTTC.

This sequence joins TRBV29-1 and TRBJ2-1; D remains ambiguous. V was shortened by 2 bases and J by 5 bases, with 10 bases between the two germline ends. Germline V lookup: CDR1 SQVTM, CDR2 ANQGSEA. CDR3 size: 13 residues. The CDR3 DNA is TGCAGCGTTGAACAGTCACCGGACAATGAGCAGTTCTTC. Translating gives CSVEQSPDNEQFF.

A single count supports this clonotype. This chain joins TRBV28 and TRBJ2-3; D is ambiguous. CDR3 length equals 14 residues. The germline V and J ends were trimmed by 4 bases and 2 bases, with 10 bases remaining between them. CDR1 is MDHEN and CDR2 is SYDVKM in the germline V gene. CDR3: CASSSRGSTDTQYF. The CDR3 region has the DNA TGTGCCAGCAGTTCCCGTGGGTCCACAGATACGCAGTATTTT.

The chain links TRBV20-1 to TRBJ1-2; D gene ambiguous. CDR1 and CDR2 from the germline V gene are DFQATT and SNEGSKA (reference sequence). Trimming stripped 0 bases from V and 4 bases from J, with 6 bases between. This CDR3 spans 12 amino acids. This chain's CDR3 is CSARDTVYGYTF. Here the CDR3 DNA reads TGCAGTGCTAGAGATACGGTCTATGGCTACACCTTC.

The genes are TRBV6-4 and TRBJ2-1, with 11 bases aligning to TRBD1. This CDR3 is 14 amino acids long. The germline gives CDR1 MRHNA, CDR2 SNTAGT. V lost 2 bases to trimming and J lost 6 bases; unmatched junction nucleotides: 0. DNA of the CDR3: TGTGCCAGCAGTGACGGGACAGGGGGCAATGAGCAGTTCTTC. Translated: CASSDGTGGNEQFF.

This chain uses TRBV3-1 with TRBJ2-3; D unclear. Deletions cut 0 bases from V and 3 bases from J, with 13 bases between. Germline V gene data show CDR1 as LGHDT and CDR2 as YNNKEL (reference sequence). The CDR3 has 16 amino acids. The CDR3 is CASSQDGLMGTDTQYF. CDR3 coding DNA: TGTGCCAGCAGCCAAGATGGCCTGATGGGGACAGATACGCAGTATTTT.

The gene calls are TRBV20-1 and TRBJ2-7; the match to TRBD1 covers 11 bases. Germline CDR1 is DFQATT and CDR2 is SNEGSKA (reference sequence). The CDR3 has 16 amino acids. V lost 0 bases and J lost 0; bases outside the gene matches: 4. CDR3 sequence reads: CSARDPGTGGSYEQYF. The CDR3 DNA reads TGCAGTGCTAGAGATCCCGGGACAGGGGGCTCCTACGAGCAGTACTTC.

V is TRBV9 and J is TRBJ2-7; no clear D gene. V was trimmed by 0 bases and J by 2 bases, leaving 9 bases between them. Looked up from germline, CDR1 is SGDLS and CDR2 is YYNGEE. There are 14 residues in the CDR3. The CDR3 nucleotides are TGTGCCAGCAGCGTAGACCCGGACCCCTACGAGCAGTACTTC. This sequence encodes CASSVDPDPYEQYF.

V usage is TRBV4-1 and J usage is TRBJ2-1; 10 bases fit TRBD2. CDR1 is MGHRA, CDR2 YSYEKL, per germline. Losses at the gene ends were 6 bases for V and 6 bases for J; bases not matched to a gene: 2. The length of the CDR3 is 13 residues. Written as DNA, the CDR3 is TGCGCCAGCAGGATAGCGGGAGGCAATGAGCAGTTCTTC. Protein sequence: CASRIAGGNEQFF.

The chain joins TRBV20-1 to TRBJ1-4; 9 nucleotides align to TRBD1. This CDR3 is 13 amino acids long. V shed 6 bases, J shed 3 bases, and the junction held 2 bases outside the gene matches. Per germline, CDR1 DFQATT and CDR2 SNEGSKA (reference sequence). The CDR3 sequence is CSARQGANEKLFF. The CDR3 DNA sequence: TGCAGTGCCCGACAGGGGGCTAATGAAAAACTGTTTTTT.

The rearrangement joins TRBV27 to TRBJ2-1, with D perhaps matching TRBD1 or TRBD2 (5 bases each). V lost 5 bases and J 1 base, leaving 18 bases between the germline ends. This CDR3 region has 17 residues. Germline lookup yields CDR1 MNHEY and CDR2 SMNVEV (reference sequence). The CDR3 region has the DNA TGTGCCAGCAGTACTAGTGGGCAGGGTCGGTCCTACAATGAGCAGTTCTTC. Amino acids: CASSTSGQGRSYNEQFF.

This chain connects TRBV20-1 to TRBJ1-2; 8 nucleotides align to TRBD1. The trim removed 4 bases at V and 4 bases at J, leaving 5 bases unmatched. The CDR3 is 13 residues long. From germline, CDR1 is DFQATT and CDR2 SNEGSKA (reference sequence). The CDR3 DNA reads as TGCAGTGCTACAGGGGGCTCCTTCTATGGCTACACCTTC. It is translated as CSATGGSFYGYTF.

The rearrangement links TRBV14 to TRBJ2-1; TRBD1 might be the D (5 bases). The length of the CDR3 is 12 residues. Germline values: CDR1 SGHDN, CDR2 FVKESK. Trimming took off 3 bases at V and 5 bases at J, with 5 bases between the two ends. In nucleotides, the CDR3 is TGTGCCAGCAGCCAGGGGCACAATGAGCAGTTCTTC. Amino acid sequence: CASSQGHNEQFF. The full variable domain, with the rest looked up from reference TRBV14 and TRBJ2-1, is EAGVTQFPSHSVIEKGQTVTLRCDPISGHDNLYWYRRVMGKEIKFLLHFVKESKQDESGMPNNRFLAERTGGTYSTLKVQPAELEDSGVYFCASSQGHNEQFFGPGTRLTVL.

The chain uses TRBV2 and TRBJ2-2; no definite D call. From germline, CDR1 is SNHLY and CDR2 FYNNEI. V was shortened by 7 bases and J by 0 bases, with 9 bases between the two germline ends. This CDR3 has 14 residues. The CDR3 sequence is CASTKGPNTGELFF. For the CDR3, the DNA is TGTGCCAGCACCAAGGGCCCGAACACCGGGGAGCTGTTTTTT.

The chain links TRBV12-3 or TRBV12-4 to TRBJ2-5; D ambiguous. The CDR3 is 12 residues long. V lost 7 bases and J lost 9, with 15 bases in between. CDR3 coding DNA: TGTGCCAGCACCAACCCCGGTGTGGCCCAGTACTTC. This sequence encodes CASTNPGVAQYF.

V gene TRBV13 combines with J gene TRBJ1-2; D not certain. CDR3 length equals 15 residues. Per the germline V gene, CDR1 is PRHDT and CDR2 is FYEKMQ (reference sequence). The V gene lost 5 bases and the J gene lost 0 bases, with 13 bases spanning the gap. The CDR3: CASSAYREPNYGYTF. For the CDR3, the DNA is TGTGCCAGCAGCGCCTACAGAGAACCTAACTATGGCTACACCTTC.

The V gene is TRBV27, the J gene TRBJ2-3; D is uncertain. The length of the CDR3 is 13 residues. Trimming removed 5 bases from V and 2 bases from J, with 8 bases in between. Germline V gene sequence: CDR1 MNHEY, CDR2 SMNVEV (reference sequence). CDR3 sequence (DNA): TGTGCCAGCAGTCCCTACTACACAGATACGCAGTATTTT. Amino acid sequence: CASSPYYTDTQYF.

To note about this clonotype: An end of the junction differs from the germline gene, which may be a read error. J is TRBJ2-1 and V is TRBV12-3 or TRBV12-4; 8 nucleotides line up with TRBD1. The CDR3 has 12 amino acids. CDR3 region: CASSPTGTGATF. For the CDR3, the DNA is TGTGCCAGCAGTCCTACCGGGACAGGCGCTACCTTC.

V and J are TRBV29-1 and TRBJ2-1; D possibly corresponds to TRBD2 (6 bases). Trimming left V 4 bases short and J 4 bases short, with 14 bases between. The CDR3 has 14 residues. Germline assignment: CDR1 SQVTM and CDR2 ANQGSEA. CDR3 residues: CSVAGGIAYNEQFF. The DNA for the CDR3 is TGCAGCGTTGCTGGCGGGATAGCTTACAATGAGCAGTTCTTC.

The gene calls are TRBV29-1 and TRBJ2-7, with D hard to call. The V and J ends lost 2 bases and 2 bases respectively, with 7 bases between them. CDR1 SQVTM and CDR2 ANQGSEA come from the germline V gene. The length of the CDR3 is 12 residues. The CDR3 DNA reads as TGCAGCGTTGAATTAGGAACCTACGAGCAGTACTTC. This sequence encodes CSVELGTYEQYF.

This sequence joins TRBV6-5 and TRBJ2-2; 8 bases line up with TRBD1. From germline, CDR1 is MNHEY and CDR2 SVGAGI. The junction had 4 bases not matched to a gene; V was cut back by 5 bases and J by 2 bases. The CDR3 is made up of 15 amino acids. This chain's CDR3 is CASSRDRINTGELFF. CDR3 coding DNA: TGTGCCAGCAGTCGGGACAGGATCAACACCGGGGAGCTGTTTTTT.

The chain joins TRBV5-1 to TRBJ1-1; 9 nucleotides line up with TRBD1. V lost 0 bases, J lost 7 bases, and 1 base stayed unmatched. Germline CDR1 is SGHRS and CDR2 is YFSETQ. The CDR3 runs 13 residues. CDR3 sequence (DNA): TGCGCCAGCAGCTTGGAGGACAGGGGTGAAGCTTTCTTT. It is translated as CASSLEDRGEAFF.

The chain links TRBV5-1 to TRBJ2-7, with D tentatively TRBD1 (6 bases). CDR1 and CDR2 (germline): SGHRS, YFSETQ. The CDR3 sequence is 18 residues long. V was pared by 0 bases and J by 0 bases, with 19 bases between. Written as DNA, the CDR3 is TGCGCCAGCAGCTTGGCTCGAACCAGGGGTCCCTACTCCTACGAGCAGTACTTC. Amino acids: CASSLARTRGPYSYEQYF.